This T cell receptor (beta chain) stems from a study of shared clonotypes between healthy human individuals. For the study at large: Used for every donor were three CD4 naive, three CD4 memory, two CD8 naive and one CD8 memory plate.

General study results and limits: Sharing across four donors was highest in naive CD4 (about 5%) and lowest in memory CD8 (0.4%).

Worth noting for this clone: Its antigen is undetermined. Other DNA variants within this sample encode the same CDR3.

Naive CD8 isolation took CD45RO-negative cells positively selected for CCR7 and excluded terminally differentiated effector memory CD45RA+ cells. The data were produced by immunoSEQ multiplex PCR, yet TCRdb's version contains in-frame clones alone and is incomplete. In the table there are around 650,000 clones, approximately 96% of which are singletons. Trimming removed 5 bases from V and 3 bases from J, with 6 bases in between. The germline CDR1 and CDR2 sequences are SEHNR and FQNEAQ (reference sequence). This CDR3 is built from 12 residues. Sequences were obtained from naive CD8+ T cells sorted from blood. The sequence was collected from a woman in her twenties or thirties in good health. The chain has TRBV7-9 and TRBJ2-3; no firm D call. In DNA, the CDR3 is TGTGCCAGCAGCCTAGATACAGATACGCAGTATTTT. This encodes CASSLDTDTQYF.